The source of this T cell receptor (beta chain) is a study of cytomegalovirus exposure and HLA in healthy donors. The table came from immunoSEQ multiplex PCR; TCRdb's copy has only in-frame clones and leaves some out. The sample has 190,000 or so clones; about 80% are singletons. The V gene's germline CDR1 is SGHRS and CDR2 YFSETQ. The V and J ends lost 4 bases and 9 bases respectively, with 23 bases between them. The CDR3 covers 16 residues. The genes are TRBV5-1 and TRBJ2-1; perhaps TRBD1 as D (5 bases). The TCR comes from a woman in her late teens or twenties in good health and CMV-seropositive. Sequenced input: PBMCs. CDR3 sequence reads: CASSPRNLVGQGEQFF. CDR3 in DNA: TGCGCCAGCAGCCCCAGGAATTTGGTGGGGCAAGGTGAGCAGTTCTTC.